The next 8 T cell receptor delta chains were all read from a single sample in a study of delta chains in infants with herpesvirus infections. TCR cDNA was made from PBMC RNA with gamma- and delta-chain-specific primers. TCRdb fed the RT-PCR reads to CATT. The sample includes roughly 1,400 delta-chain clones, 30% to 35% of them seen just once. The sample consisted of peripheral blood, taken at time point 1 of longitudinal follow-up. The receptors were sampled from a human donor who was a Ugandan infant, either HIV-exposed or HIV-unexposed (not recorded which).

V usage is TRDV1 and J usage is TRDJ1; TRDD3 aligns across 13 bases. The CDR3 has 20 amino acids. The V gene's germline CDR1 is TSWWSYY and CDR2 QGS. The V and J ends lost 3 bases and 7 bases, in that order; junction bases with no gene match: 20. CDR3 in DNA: TGTGCTCTTGGGGACCCACCTTCCTACAATTACTGGGGGATACGTCCTAAACTCATCTTT. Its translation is CALGDPPSYNYWGIRPKLIF.

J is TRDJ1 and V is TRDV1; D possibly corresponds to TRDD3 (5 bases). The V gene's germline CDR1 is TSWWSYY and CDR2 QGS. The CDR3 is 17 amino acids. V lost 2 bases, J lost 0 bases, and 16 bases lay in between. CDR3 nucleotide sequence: TGTGCTCTTGGGGAAATCAGGGATCCCCAGTACACCGATAAACTCATCTTT. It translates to CALGEIRDPQYTDKLIF.

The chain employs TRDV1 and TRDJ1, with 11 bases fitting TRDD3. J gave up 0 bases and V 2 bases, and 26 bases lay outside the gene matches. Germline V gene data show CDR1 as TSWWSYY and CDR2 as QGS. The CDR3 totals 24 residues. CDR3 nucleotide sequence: TGTGCTCTTGGGGAATTCGGTTTCCTACCGTACTGGGGGATAGATCGGGGGTACACCGATAAACTCATCTTT. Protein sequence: CALGEFGFLPYWGIDRGYTDKLIF.

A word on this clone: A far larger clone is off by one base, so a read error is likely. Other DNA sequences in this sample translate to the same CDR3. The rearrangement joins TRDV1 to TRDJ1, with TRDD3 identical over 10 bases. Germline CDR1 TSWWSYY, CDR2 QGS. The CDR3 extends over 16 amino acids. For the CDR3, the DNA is TGTGCTCTTGGGGAACCTGGGGGATATTACACCGACAAACTCATCTTT. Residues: CALGEPGGYYTDKLIF.

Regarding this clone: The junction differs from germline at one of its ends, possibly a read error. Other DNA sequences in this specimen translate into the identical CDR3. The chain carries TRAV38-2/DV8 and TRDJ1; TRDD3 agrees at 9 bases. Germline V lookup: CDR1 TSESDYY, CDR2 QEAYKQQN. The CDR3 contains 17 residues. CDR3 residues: CAYRSACRLGELDKLIF. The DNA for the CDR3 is TGCGCTTATAGGAGCGCGTGCAGACTGGGGGAGCTCGATAAACTCATCTTT.

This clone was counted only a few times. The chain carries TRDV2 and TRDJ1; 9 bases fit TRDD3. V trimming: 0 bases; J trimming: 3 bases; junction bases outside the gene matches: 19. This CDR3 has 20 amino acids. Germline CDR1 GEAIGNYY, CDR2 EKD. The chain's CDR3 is CACDTVGAQTYWGTADKLIF. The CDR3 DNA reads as TGTGCCTGTGACACCGTAGGAGCCCAGACCTACTGGGGGACGGCCGATAAACTCATCTTT.

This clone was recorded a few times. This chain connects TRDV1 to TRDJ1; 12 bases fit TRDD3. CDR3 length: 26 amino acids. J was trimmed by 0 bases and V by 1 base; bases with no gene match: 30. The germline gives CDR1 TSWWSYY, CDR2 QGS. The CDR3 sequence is CALGERGLRVGFRAGGYAPYTDKLIF. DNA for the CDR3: TGTGCTCTTGGGGAACGGGGTTTACGAGTGGGGTTCCGAGCTGGGGGATACGCGCCCTACACCGATAAACTCATCTTT.

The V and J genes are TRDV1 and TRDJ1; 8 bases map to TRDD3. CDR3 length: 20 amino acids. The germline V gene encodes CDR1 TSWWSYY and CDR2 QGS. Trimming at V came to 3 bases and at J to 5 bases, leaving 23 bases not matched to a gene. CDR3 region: CALGEPLCIWGKNPVDKLIF. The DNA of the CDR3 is TGTGCTCTTGGGGAGCCCCTTTGCATCTGGGGGAAGAACCCGGTGGATAAACTCATCTTT.